Presented here are 23 T cell receptor beta chains from one specimen sequenced in a study of CD8 T cells in Susac syndrome. Random hexamers were used to reverse transcribe the RNA input (about 0.5 to 1 ug). TCRdb independently ran MiXCR on the immunoSEQ multiplex PCR reads; one entry per CDR3 protein. The repertoire holds roughly 80,000 distinct CDR3 sequences, with 93% as singletons. Input material: CD4+ T cells from PBMCs. Source of these receptors: a human donor with Susac syndrome.

CDR3 loop: CASSPGVRTDYGYTF. The CDR3 DNA reads TGTGCCAGCTCACCCGGGGTTAGGACGGACTATGGCTACACCTTC. The genes are TRBV18 and TRBJ1-2; D gene unclear. V dropped 3 bases and J dropped 3 bases, with 14 bases sitting between them. Germline CDR1 is KGHSH and CDR2 is LQKENI. This CDR3 spans 15 amino acids.

Only one count was recorded for this clonotype. The chain carries TRBV7-9 and TRBJ2-7; D unclear. V was cut by 4 bases and J by 3 bases, with 16 bases left in between. The length of the CDR3 is 15 residues. Germline V gene lookup returns CDR1 SEHNR and CDR2 FQNEAQ (reference sequence). The CDR3 DNA is TGTGCCAGCAGCTCGACAAGTGCCTGGTACTACGAGCAGTACTTC. It specifies CASSSTSAWYYEQYF.

The chain links TRBV10-3 to TRBJ2-2; the match to TRBD2 covers 8 bases. The germline gives CDR1 ENHRY, CDR2 SYGVKD. Germline trimming cut 10 bases from V and 4 bases from J; bases unmatched to any gene: 8. The CDR3 has 14 residues. As DNA, the CDR3 is TGTGCCACTTCGGGGCTAGCGGGCACCGGGGAGCTGTTTTTT. Its translation is CATSGLAGTGELFF.

The chain combines TRBV10-3 with TRBJ2-5; 10 bases match TRBD1. J gave up 4 bases and V 4 bases, and 9 bases lay outside the gene matches. The germline CDR1 and CDR2 sequences are ENHRY and SYGVKD. The CDR3 runs 16 residues. The CDR3 loop reads CAISGDRGWRIETQYF. Here the CDR3 DNA reads TGTGCCATCAGTGGGGACAGGGGATGGAGGATAGAGACCCAGTACTTC.

The chain joins TRBV25-1 to TRBJ2-1; TRBD2 matches 8 bases. CDR3 length equals 17 residues. Germline V gives CDR1 MGHDK, CDR2 SYGVNS. V was pared by 2 bases and J by 5 bases, with 11 bases of the junction left unmatched. CDR3 DNA: TGTGCCAGCAGTGAAGTTCTAGGACTAGCATCCCACAATGAGCAGTTCTTC. Translating gives CASSEVLGLASHNEQFF.

V and J are TRBV6-5 and TRBJ2-3; 8 bases map to TRBD1. V lost 6 bases and J lost 0; bases outside the gene matches: 5. CDR1 MNHEY and CDR2 SVGAGI come from the germline V gene. The CDR3 contains 15 residues. DNA for the CDR3: TGTGCCAGCAGACCCGACAGGGGCAGCACAGATACGCAGTATTTT. As protein: CASRPDRGSTDTQYF.

The DNA for the CDR3 is TGTGCCATCAGCCTGACAGGGGTTCAAGAGACCCAGTACTTC. Amino acids: CAISLTGVQETQYF. This rearrangement joins TRBV10-3 to TRBJ2-5; TRBD1 matches at 8 bases. CDR3 size: 14 residues. After removal of 6 bases from V and 2 bases from J, the junction contained 5 bases not matched to a gene. Germline V gene sequence: CDR1 ENHRY, CDR2 SYGVKD.

The genes are TRBV5-1 and TRBJ2-5, with a tentative D call TRBD1 (5 bases). The CDR3 length is 14 residues. Germline-derived CDR1 and CDR2 are SGHRS and YFSETQ. V lost 6 bases and J 6 bases, leaving 18 bases between the germline ends. The CDR3, as DNA: TGCGCCAGCATCGACCAGACAGCCTCGAAGACCCAGTACTTC. Its translation is CASIDQTASKTQYF.

The chain is built from TRBV6-1 and TRBJ1-4, with unresolved D. The V end lost 1 base, the J end lost 8 bases, and 5 bases lay between the germline ends. CDR3 length equals 12 residues. Germline-derived CDR1 and CDR2 are MNHNS and SASEGT. In DNA form, the CDR3 reads TGTGCCAGCAGTGAAGGTCCCGAAAAACTGTTTTTT. Translated: CASSEGPEKLFF.

The J gene is TRBJ1-5, the V gene TRBV7-2; D ambiguous. CDR3 length: 15 amino acids. Germline V CDR1 and CDR2: SGHTA, FQGNSA. The V end was cut by 1 base, the J end by 3 bases, with 10 bases between. This chain's CDR3 is CASSLVYMPNQPQHF. The CDR3 nucleotides read TGTGCCAGCAGCTTAGTCTATATGCCCAATCAGCCCCAGCATTTT.

V and J are TRBV6-6 and TRBJ1-5; D gene uncertain. CDR1 MNHNY and CDR2 SVGAGI come from the germline V gene (reference sequence). The CDR3 length is 13 residues. Trimming took 6 bases from V and 6 from J, leaving 12 bases between them. DNA of the CDR3: TGTGCCAGCAGATATAATAGGGTTCAGCCCCAGCATTTT. It yields the protein CASRYNRVQPQHF.

The chain carries TRBV20-1 and TRBJ2-1, with TRBD2 matching over 14 bases. The CDR3 has 15 residues. Germline trimming cut 2 bases from V and 6 bases from J; bases unmatched to any gene: 3. Germline CDR1 DFQATT, CDR2 SNEGSKA (reference sequence). In DNA, the CDR3 is TGCAGTGCTAGACACGGGACTAGCGGGAGCAATGAGCAGTTCTTC. Translating gives CSARHGTSGSNEQFF.

The rearrangement uses TRBV19 and TRBJ1-2; possible D gene TRBD1, 6 bases. Trimming took 7 bases from V and 4 from J, leaving 10 bases between them. This CDR3 has 12 residues. The V gene's germline CDR1 is LNHDA and CDR2 SQIVND (reference sequence). The CDR3 DNA sequence: TGTGCCAGTACTGACAGGACCTATGGCTACACCTTC. Protein sequence: CASTDRTYGYTF.

This CDR3 is CASSQTGGEQYF. CDR3 nucleotides: TGCGCCAGCAGCCAGACAGGGGGCGAGCAGTACTTC. V is TRBV5-1 and J is TRBJ2-7; 9 positions match TRBD1. The trim removed 4 bases at V and 6 bases at J, leaving 2 bases unmatched. The CDR3 is 12 amino acids. Germline CDR1 is SGHRS and CDR2 is YFSETQ.

The chain has TRBV13 and TRBJ1-3, with no clear D. V lost 2 bases to trimming and J lost 2 bases, with 19 bases between them. The CDR3 extends over 18 amino acids. CDR1 is PRHDT and CDR2 is FYEKMQ in the germline V gene (reference sequence). The DNA of the CDR3 is TGTGCCAGCAGCTTAAGGCCAACCGTGGGGATGGCTGGAAACACCATATATTTT. Protein product: CASSLRPTVGMAGNTIYF.

The rearrangement uses TRBV7-3 and TRBJ2-7; 8 nucleotides align to TRBD2. The CDR3 consists of 13 residues. From germline, CDR1 is SGHTA and CDR2 FQGTGA. The J segment lost 6 bases and the V segment lost 5 bases, leaving 6 bases of the junction unmatched. CDR3 coding DNA: TGTGCCAGCAGCCCCACGGCGGGGGGCGAGCAGTACTTC. Its translation: CASSPTAGGEQYF.

J is TRBJ2-2 and V is TRBV30; D unclear. V shed 3 bases and J shed 1 base, with 3 bases lying between them. Germline CDR1 reads GTSNPN; CDR2 reads SVGIG (reference sequence). This CDR3 is 12 amino acids long. The CDR3 is CAWRQNTGELFF. The DNA for the CDR3 is TGTGCCTGGAGACAGAACACCGGGGAGCTGTTTTTT.

The chain has TRBV3-1 and TRBJ2-1; perhaps TRBD1 as D (5 bases). V lost 3 bases to trimming and J lost 7 bases, with 16 bases between them. The germline V gene encodes CDR1 LGHDT and CDR2 YNNKEL (reference sequence). The CDR3 sequence is 15 residues long. The CDR3 loop reads CASSHDSRAKNEQFF. CDR3 DNA sequence: TGTGCCAGCAGCCATGACAGTAGGGCAAAAAATGAGCAGTTCTTC.

This chain connects TRBV6-5 to TRBJ2-3; 8 positions agree with TRBD1. CDR1 and CDR2 (germline): MNHEY, SVGAGI. This CDR3 has 15 amino acids. V trimming: 1 base; J trimming: 0 bases; junction bases outside the gene matches: 0. The CDR3 here is CASSYWTGSTDTQYF. Written as DNA, the CDR3 is TGTGCCAGCAGTTACTGGACAGGGAGCACAGATACGCAGTATTTT.

The chain has TRBV4-2 and TRBJ2-7, with 8 nucleotides matching TRBD1. Per the germline V gene, CDR1 is LGHNA and CDR2 is YNFKEQ. The CDR3 is 16 residues long. The V segment lost 3 bases and the J segment 0 bases; nucleotides outside the gene matches: 7. The CDR3 loop reads CASSHISGTGSYEQYF. CDR3 sequence (DNA): TGTGCCAGCAGCCACATTTCCGGGACAGGCTCCTACGAGCAGTACTTC.

The CDR3 sequence is CSATGRRRSYEQYF. In DNA form, the CDR3 reads TGCAGTGCCACAGGACGGAGGCGATCCTACGAGCAGTACTTC. The chain links TRBV20-1 to TRBJ2-7; D tentatively reads TRBD1 or TRBD2 (5 bases each). The CDR3 is 14 residues long. Germline-derived CDR1 and CDR2 are DFQATT and SNEGSKA (reference sequence). V dropped 6 bases and J dropped 1 base, with 16 bases sitting between them.

V gene TRBV7-8 combines with J gene TRBJ1-1, with TRBD1 identical over 7 bases. J was trimmed by 10 bases and V by 4 bases; bases with no gene match: 9. Germline loops: CDR1 SGHVS, CDR2 FQNEAQ. The CDR3 totals 13 residues. CDR3 protein: CASSSDRVSRAFF. The DNA of the CDR3 is TGTGCCAGCAGCTCCGACAGGGTATCTCGAGCTTTCTTT.

The chain joins TRBV7-9 to TRBJ2-7; 7 bases map to TRBD1. The J segment lost 4 bases and the V segment lost 6 bases, leaving 12 bases of the junction unmatched. Per germline, CDR1 SEHNR and CDR2 FQNEAQ (reference sequence). The CDR3 runs to 15 residues. CDR3 DNA sequence: TGTGCCAGCAGTAACTCCCCACAGGGGAGTTACGAGCAGTACTTC. The encoded protein is CASSNSPQGSYEQYF. Filled out from reference TRBV7-9 and TRBJ2-7, the complete variable domain reads DTGVSQNPRHKITKRGQNVTFRCDPISEHNRLYWYRQTLGQGPEFLTYFQNEAQLEKSRLLSDRFSAERPKGSFSTLEIQRTEQGDSAMYLCASSNSPQGSYEQYFGPGTRLTVT.